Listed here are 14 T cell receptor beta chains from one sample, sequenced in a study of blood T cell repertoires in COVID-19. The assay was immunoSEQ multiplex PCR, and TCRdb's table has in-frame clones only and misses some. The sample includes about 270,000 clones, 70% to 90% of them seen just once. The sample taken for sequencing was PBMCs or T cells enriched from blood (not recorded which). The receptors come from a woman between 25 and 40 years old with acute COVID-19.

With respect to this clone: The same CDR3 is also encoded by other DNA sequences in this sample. This chain's CDR3 is CASSSTYEQYF. DNA for the CDR3: TGTGCCAGCAGTTCAACCTACGAGCAGTACTTC. The chain joins TRBV27 to TRBJ2-7; no clear D. V dropped 4 bases and J dropped 2 bases, with 3 bases sitting between them. Germline V gene sequence: CDR1 MNHEY, CDR2 SMNVEV (reference sequence). CDR3 length: 11 amino acids.

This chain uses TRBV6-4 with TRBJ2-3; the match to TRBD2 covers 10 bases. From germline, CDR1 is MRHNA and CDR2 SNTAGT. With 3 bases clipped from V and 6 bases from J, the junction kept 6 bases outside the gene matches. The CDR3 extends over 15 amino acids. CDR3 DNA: TGTGCCAGCAGTGAAGCTAGCGGGAGAAGCGATACGCAGTATTTT. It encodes CASSEASGRSDTQYF.

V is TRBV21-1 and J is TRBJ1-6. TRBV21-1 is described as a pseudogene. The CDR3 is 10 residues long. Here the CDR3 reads CASSPSPLHF. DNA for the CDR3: TGTGCCAGCAGCCCTTCGCCCCTCCACTTT.

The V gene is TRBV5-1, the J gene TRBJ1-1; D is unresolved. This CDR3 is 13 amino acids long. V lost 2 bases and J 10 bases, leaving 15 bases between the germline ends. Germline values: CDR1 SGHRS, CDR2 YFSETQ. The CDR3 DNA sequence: TGCGCCAGCAGCTTAACGGCAGAACAGAGAGCTTTCTTT. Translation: CASSLTAEQRAFF.

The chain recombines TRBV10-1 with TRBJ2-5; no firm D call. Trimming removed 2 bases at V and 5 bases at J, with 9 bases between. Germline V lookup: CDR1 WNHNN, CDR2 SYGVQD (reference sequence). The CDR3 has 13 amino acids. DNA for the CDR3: TGCGCCAGCAGTGAGCGCCCCAGGGAGACCCAGTACTTC. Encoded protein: CASSERPRETQYF.

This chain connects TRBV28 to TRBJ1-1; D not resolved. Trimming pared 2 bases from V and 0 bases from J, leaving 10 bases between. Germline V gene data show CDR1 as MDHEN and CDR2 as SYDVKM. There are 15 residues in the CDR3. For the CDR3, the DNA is TGTGCCAGCAGTTTACCGAGAAGAGTGAACACTGAAGCTTTCTTT. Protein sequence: CASSLPRRVNTEAFF.

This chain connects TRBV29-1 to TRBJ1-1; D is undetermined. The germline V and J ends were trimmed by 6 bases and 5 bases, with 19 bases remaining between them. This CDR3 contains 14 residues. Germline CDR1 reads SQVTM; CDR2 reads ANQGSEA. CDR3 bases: TGCAGCGTATCTAGGATAGGCTCGGGGACTGAAGCTTTCTTT. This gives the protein CSVSRIGSGTEAFF.

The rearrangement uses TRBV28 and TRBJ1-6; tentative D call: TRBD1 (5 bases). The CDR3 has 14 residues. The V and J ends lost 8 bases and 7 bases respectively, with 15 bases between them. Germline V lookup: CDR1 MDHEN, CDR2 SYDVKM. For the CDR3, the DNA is TGTGCCAGCGTGGGGGGACCGTTCAATTCACCCCTCCACTTT. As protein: CASVGGPFNSPLHF.

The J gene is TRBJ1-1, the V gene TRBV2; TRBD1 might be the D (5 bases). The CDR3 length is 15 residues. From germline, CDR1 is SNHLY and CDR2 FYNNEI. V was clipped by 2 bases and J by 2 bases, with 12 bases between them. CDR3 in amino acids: CASSELGQLNTEAFF. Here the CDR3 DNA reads TGTGCCAGCAGTGAATTGGGGCAGCTAAACACTGAAGCTTTCTTT.

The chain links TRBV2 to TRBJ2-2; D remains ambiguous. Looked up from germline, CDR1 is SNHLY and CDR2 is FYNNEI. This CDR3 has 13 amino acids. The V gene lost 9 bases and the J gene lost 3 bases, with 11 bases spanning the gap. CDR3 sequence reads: CARIDTDTGELFF. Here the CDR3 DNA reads TGTGCCAGAATAGACACGGACACCGGGGAGCTGTTTTTT.

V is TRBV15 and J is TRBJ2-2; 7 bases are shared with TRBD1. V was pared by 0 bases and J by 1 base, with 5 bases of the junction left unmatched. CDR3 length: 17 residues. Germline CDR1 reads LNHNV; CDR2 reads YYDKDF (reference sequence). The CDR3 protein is CATSRDLAGGNTGELFF. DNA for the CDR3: TGTGCCACCAGCAGAGATCTGGCAGGGGGGAACACCGGGGAGCTGTTTTTT.

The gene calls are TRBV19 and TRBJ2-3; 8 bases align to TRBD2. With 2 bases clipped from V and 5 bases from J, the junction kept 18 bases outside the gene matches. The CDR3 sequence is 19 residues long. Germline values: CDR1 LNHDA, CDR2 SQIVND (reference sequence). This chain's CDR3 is CASSIRLAGFTLPGDTQYF. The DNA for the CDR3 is TGTGCCAGTAGTATACGTCTAGCGGGCTTCACACTTCCCGGAGATACGCAGTATTTT.

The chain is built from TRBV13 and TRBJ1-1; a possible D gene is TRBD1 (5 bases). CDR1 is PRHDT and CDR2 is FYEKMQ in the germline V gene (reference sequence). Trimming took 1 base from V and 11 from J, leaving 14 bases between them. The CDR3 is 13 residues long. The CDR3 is CASSLDDSSLAFF. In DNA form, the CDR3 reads TGTGCCAGCAGCTTAGACGACAGCAGTCTGGCTTTCTTT.

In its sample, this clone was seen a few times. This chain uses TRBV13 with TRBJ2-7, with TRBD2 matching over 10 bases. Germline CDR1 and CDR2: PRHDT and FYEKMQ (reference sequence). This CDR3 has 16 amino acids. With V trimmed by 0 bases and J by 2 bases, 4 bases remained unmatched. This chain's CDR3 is CASSLGLAGDPYEQYF. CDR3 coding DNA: TGTGCCAGCAGCTTAGGTCTAGCGGGAGACCCCTACGAGCAGTACTTC.